A single TCR beta chain is shown here with its context. This sample was taken from a study of T cells expressing NK-cell markers. TCRdb derives one entry per CDR3 protein from the 5' RACE reads, leaving out DNA. In total, the table holds a few hundred thousand distinct CDR3 sequences. Per germline, CDR1 SGHRS and CDR2 YFSETQ. CDR3 length equals 14 residues. The receptor's source is a man younger than 30 in good health. The chain recombines TRBV5-1 with TRBJ2-2. The sequenced material came from blood T cells: a sorted CD56 or NKG2C T cell subset, CD4+ or CD8+ T cells, or bulk PBMC T cells (not recorded which). CDR3 residues: CASSLDRTAGELFF. Full variable domain (missing parts from reference TRBV5-1 and TRBJ2-2): KAGVTQTPRYLIKTRGQQVTLSCSPISGHRSVSWYQQTPGQGLQFLFEYFSETQRNKGNFPGRFSGRQFSNSRSEMNVSTLELGDSALYLCASSLDRTAGELFFGEGSRLTVL.